The 9 T cell receptor beta chains in this list originate from one sample, sequenced in a study of T cell repertoires in cytomegalovirus infection. Their antigens are not known. TCRdb used MiXCR to reprocess the reads, holding one entry per CDR3 protein. The table lists about a million distinct CDR3 sequences, approximately 31% of them singletons, with roughly 13% in the top ten. This sample comprised cultured CD8+ T cells from PBMCs, obtained from culture after CMV antigen stimulation. These TCRs come from a human donor in good health (CMV status not recorded). Some clones in this sample may be carry-over from other donors' samples.

The gene calls are TRBV28 and TRBJ2-7; possibly TRBD1 for D (6 bases). Trimming shortened V by 6 bases and J by 8 bases, and 17 bases separated the two germline ends. The V gene's germline CDR1 is MDHEN and CDR2 SYDVKM. This CDR3 contains 13 residues. For the CDR3, the DNA is TGTGCCAGCAGGAAGATTCAACAGGGTAAGCAGTACTTC. Translating it yields CASRKIQQGKQYF.

The chain has TRBV12-3 or TRBV12-4 and TRBJ1-2; 10 positions agree with TRBD1. The CDR3 has 16 residues. Germline trimming cut 2 bases from V and 8 bases from J; bases unmatched to any gene: 11. The CDR3 nucleotides are TGTGCCAGCAGTTTAATATCTGGTTGGACAGGGGGAGGCTACACCTTC. Its protein is CASSLISGWTGGGYTF.

The chain carries TRBV4-1 and TRBJ1-3; no clear D. This CDR3 has 14 amino acids. Germline V gene sequence: CDR1 MGHRA, CDR2 YSYEKL. Trimming removed 3 bases from V and 7 bases from J, with 13 bases in between. CDR3 sequence: CASSQPLSGNTIYF. In DNA form, the CDR3 reads TGCGCCAGCAGCCAGCCACTCTCGGGGAACACCATATATTTT.

The table lists this clonotype with a few counts. The chain carries TRBV12-3 or TRBV12-4 and TRBJ2-3; possibly TRBD1 for D (6 bases). The V end was cut by 6 bases, the J end by 0 bases, with 19 bases between. This CDR3 comprises 17 residues. The CDR3 DNA reads as TGTGCCAGCAGCCCCCAGGGGCCAGTCCATAGCACAGATACGCAGTATTTT. This codes for CASSPQGPVHSTDTQYF.

This clonotype was seen a handful of times. The rearrangement uses TRBV27 and TRBJ2-5, with D possibly TRBD2 on 6 matching bases. CDR3 length: 14 amino acids. Trimming stripped 3 bases from V and 4 bases from J, with 12 bases between. The germline V gene has CDR1 MNHEY and CDR2 SMNVEV (reference sequence). The CDR3 DNA follows: TGTGCCAGCAGTTTCTTCGGAGGGCCAGAGACCCAGTACTTC. This gives the protein CASSFFGGPETQYF.

This chain uses TRBV28 with TRBJ2-7; 7 bases are shared with TRBD1. J lost 4 bases, V lost 5 bases, and 8 bases had no gene match. The germline V gene has CDR1 MDHEN and CDR2 SYDVKM. This CDR3 has 14 amino acids. The CDR3, as DNA: TGTGCCAGCAGTCCTACGACAGGGTGGTACGAGCAGTACGTC. It specifies CASSPTTGWYEQYV.

V usage is TRBV29-1 and J usage is TRBJ2-1; the match to TRBD1 covers 10 bases. The CDR3 is 16 amino acids. The V gene end was trimmed by 1 base and the J gene end by 7 bases; junction bases not matched to a gene: 10. In germline, CDR1 is SQVTM, CDR2 ANQGSEA. CDR3 in amino acids: CSVEGGGGQGLNEQFF. CDR3 bases: TGCAGCGTTGAAGGTGGAGGGGGACAGGGGCTTAATGAGCAGTTCTTC.

Worth noting for this clonotype: A much larger clone sits a single nucleotide away, making a read error possible. The V and J genes are TRBV7-8 and TRBJ2-2; D possibly uses TRBD1 or TRBD2 (5 bases each). CDR3 length: 17 amino acids. Germline V gene data show CDR1 as SGHVS and CDR2 as FQNEAQ. The DNA for the CDR3 is TGTGCCAACAGCTTAGCCTCGGGACGGGTTAACACCGGGGAGCTGTTTTTT. Its protein is CANSLASGRVNTGELFF. Based on the CDR3 plus reference TRBV7-8 and TRBJ2-2, the full variable domain is GAGVSQSPRYKVAKRGQDVALRCDPISGHVSLFWYQQALGQGPEFLTYFQNEAQLDKSGLPSDRFFAERPEGSVSTLKIQRTQQEDSAVYLCANSLASGRVNTGELFFGEGSRLTVL.

This clonotype was found many times. The chain carries TRBV7-2 and TRBJ1-1; D might be TRBD1 (5 bases). This CDR3 region has 17 residues. The germline V gene encodes CDR1 SGHTA and CDR2 FQGNSA. V shed 7 bases and J shed 0 bases, with 21 bases lying between them. The CDR3 DNA follows: TGTGCCAGCACCCCGGTGGGGGTGGCAGGGTTGAACACTGAAGCTTTCTTT. The encoded protein is CASTPVGVAGLNTEAFF.